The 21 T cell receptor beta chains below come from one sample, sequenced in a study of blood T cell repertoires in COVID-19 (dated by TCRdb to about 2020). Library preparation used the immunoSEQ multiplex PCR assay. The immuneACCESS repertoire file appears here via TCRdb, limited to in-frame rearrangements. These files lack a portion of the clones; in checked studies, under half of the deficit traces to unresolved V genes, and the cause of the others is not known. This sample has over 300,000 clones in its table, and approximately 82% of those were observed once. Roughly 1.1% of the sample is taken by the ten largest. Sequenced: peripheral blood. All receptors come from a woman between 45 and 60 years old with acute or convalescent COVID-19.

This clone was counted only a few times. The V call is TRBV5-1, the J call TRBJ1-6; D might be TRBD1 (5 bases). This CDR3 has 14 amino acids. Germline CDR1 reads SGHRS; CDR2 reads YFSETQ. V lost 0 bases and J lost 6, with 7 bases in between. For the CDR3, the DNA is TGCGCCAGCAGCTTGGCGGGGGGTAATTCACCCCTCCACTTT. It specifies CASSLAGGNSPLHF.

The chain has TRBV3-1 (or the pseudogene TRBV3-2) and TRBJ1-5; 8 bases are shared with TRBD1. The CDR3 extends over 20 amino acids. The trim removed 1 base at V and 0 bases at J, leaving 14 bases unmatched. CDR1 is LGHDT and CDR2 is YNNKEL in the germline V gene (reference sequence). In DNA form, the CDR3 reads TGTGCCAGCAGCCAAGGTCCCGGACAGGGAGCAATGGATAGCAATCAGCCCCAGCATTTT. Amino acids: CASSQGPGQGAMDSNQPQHF.

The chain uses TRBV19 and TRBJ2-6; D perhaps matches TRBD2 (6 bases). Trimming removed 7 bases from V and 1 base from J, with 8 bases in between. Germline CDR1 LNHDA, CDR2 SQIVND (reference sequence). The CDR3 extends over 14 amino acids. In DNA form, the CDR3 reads TGTGCCAGTACTGCGGGGTCTGGGGCCAACGTCCTGACTTTC. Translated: CASTAGSGANVLTF.

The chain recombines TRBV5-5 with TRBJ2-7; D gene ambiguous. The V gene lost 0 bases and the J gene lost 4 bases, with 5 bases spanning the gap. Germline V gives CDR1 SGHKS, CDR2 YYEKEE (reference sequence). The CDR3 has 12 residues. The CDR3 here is CASSLAEYEQYF. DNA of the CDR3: TGTGCCAGCAGCTTGGCCGAGTACGAGCAGTACTTC.

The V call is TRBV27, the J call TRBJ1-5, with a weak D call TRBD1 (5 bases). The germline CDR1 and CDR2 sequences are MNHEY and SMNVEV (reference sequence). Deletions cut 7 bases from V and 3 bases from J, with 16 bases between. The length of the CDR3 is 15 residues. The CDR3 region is CASKGDYGPNQPQHF. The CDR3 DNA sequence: TGTGCCAGCAAAGGGGACTACGGCCCCAATCAGCCCCAGCATTTT.

The CDR3 sequence is CASSLGRGTRPQHF. For the CDR3, the DNA is TGTGCCAGCAGCTTAGGTAGAGGCACGAGGCCCCAGCATTTT. The rearrangement links TRBV7-2 to TRBJ1-5; D gene ambiguous. Germline-derived CDR1 and CDR2 are SGHTA and FQGNSA. V gave up 1 base and J gave up 9 bases, with 13 bases separating them. The CDR3 runs 14 residues.

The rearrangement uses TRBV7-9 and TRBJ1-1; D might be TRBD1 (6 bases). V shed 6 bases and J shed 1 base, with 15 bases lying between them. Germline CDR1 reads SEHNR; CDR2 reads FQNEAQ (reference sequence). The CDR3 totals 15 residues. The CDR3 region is CASRHPRGPNTEAFF. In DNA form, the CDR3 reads TGTGCCAGCAGACACCCCAGGGGACCGAACACTGAAGCTTTCTTT.

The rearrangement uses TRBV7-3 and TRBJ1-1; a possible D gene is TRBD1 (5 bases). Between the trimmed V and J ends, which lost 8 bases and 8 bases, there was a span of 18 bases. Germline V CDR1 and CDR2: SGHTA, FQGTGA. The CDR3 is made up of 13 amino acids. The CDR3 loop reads CASGWGSGGEAFF. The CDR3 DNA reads TGTGCCAGCGGCTGGGGGTCTGGAGGGGAAGCTTTCTTT.

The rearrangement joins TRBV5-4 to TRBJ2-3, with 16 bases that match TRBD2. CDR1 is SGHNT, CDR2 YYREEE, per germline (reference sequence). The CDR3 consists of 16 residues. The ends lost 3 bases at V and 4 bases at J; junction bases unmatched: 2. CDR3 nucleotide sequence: TGTGCCAGCAGCTCGGGGACTAGCGGGGGGGCAGATACGCAGTATTTT. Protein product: CASSSGTSGGADTQYF.

Here the CDR3 reads CASSLTSGGGTDTQYF. CDR3 DNA sequence: TGTGCCAGCAGCTTGACTAGCGGGGGGGGCACAGATACGCAGTATTTT. This chain links TRBV3-1 (or the pseudogene TRBV3-2) with TRBJ2-3; 14 bases map to TRBD2. The CDR3 consists of 16 residues. With V trimmed by 5 bases and J by 1 base, 2 bases remained unmatched. Germline V gene lookup returns CDR1 LGHDT and CDR2 YNNKEL (reference sequence).

The CDR3 reads CASSTLRGGDTEAFF. Here the CDR3 DNA reads TGTGCCAGCTCAACATTAAGGGGGGGGGACACTGAAGCTTTCTTT. The V call is TRBV18, the J call TRBJ1-1; weak D call: TRBD1 (6 bases). The germline gives CDR1 KGHSH, CDR2 LQKENI. This CDR3 comprises 15 residues. Trimming removed 5 bases at V and 3 bases at J, with 16 bases between.

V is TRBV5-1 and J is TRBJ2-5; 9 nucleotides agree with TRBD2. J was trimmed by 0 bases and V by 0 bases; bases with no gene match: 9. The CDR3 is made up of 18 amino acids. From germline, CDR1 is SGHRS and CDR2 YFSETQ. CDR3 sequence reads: CASSLEGSGGFYQETQYF. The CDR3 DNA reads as TGCGCCAGCAGCTTGGAGGGTAGCGGGGGATTCTACCAAGAGACCCAGTACTTC.

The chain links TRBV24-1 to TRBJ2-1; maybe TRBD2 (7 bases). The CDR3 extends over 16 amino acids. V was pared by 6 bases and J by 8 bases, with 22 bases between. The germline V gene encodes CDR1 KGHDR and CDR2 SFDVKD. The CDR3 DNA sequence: TGTGCCACCAGTTCCCCAGCGGGTGGGGGGGCCCATGAGCAGTTCTTC. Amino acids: CATSSPAGGGAHEQFF.

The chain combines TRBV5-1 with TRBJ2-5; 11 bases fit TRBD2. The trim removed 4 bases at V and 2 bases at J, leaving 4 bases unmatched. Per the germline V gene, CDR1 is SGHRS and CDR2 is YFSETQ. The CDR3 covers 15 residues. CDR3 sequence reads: CASSRRLAGQETQYF. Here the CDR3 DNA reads TGCGCCAGCAGCCGAAGACTAGCGGGGCAAGAGACCCAGTACTTC.

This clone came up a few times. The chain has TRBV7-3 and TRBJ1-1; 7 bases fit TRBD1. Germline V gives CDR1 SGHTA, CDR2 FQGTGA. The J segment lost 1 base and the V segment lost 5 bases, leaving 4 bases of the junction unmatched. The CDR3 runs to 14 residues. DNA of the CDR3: TGTGCCAGCAGCCCACAGGGGACGAACACTGAAGCTTTCTTT. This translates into CASSPQGTNTEAFF.

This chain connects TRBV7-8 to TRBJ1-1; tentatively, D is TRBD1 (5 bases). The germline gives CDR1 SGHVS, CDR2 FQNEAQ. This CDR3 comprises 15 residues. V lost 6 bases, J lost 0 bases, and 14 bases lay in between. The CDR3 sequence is CASSTREGLNTEAFF. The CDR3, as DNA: TGTGCCAGCAGTACAAGGGAGGGACTGAACACTGAAGCTTTCTTT.

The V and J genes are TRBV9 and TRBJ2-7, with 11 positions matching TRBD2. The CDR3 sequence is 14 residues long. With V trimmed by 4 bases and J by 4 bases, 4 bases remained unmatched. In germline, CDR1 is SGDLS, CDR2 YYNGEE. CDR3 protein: CASSLGLAVYEQYF. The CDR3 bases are TGTGCCAGCAGCTTGGGACTAGCGGTTTACGAGCAGTACTTC.

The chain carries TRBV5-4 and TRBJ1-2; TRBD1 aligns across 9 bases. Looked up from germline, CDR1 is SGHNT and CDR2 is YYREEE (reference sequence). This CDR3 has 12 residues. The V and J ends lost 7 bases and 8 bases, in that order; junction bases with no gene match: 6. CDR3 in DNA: TGTGCCAGCTATACAGGGGGCGAGGGCTACACCTTC. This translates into CASYTGGEGYTF.

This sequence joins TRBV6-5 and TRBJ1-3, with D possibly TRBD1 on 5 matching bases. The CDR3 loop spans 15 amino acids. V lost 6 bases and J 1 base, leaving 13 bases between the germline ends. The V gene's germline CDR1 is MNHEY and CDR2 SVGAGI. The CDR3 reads CASSPRQTSGNTIYF. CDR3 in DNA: TGTGCCAGCAGCCCCAGACAGACGTCTGGAAACACCATATATTTT.

CDR3 nucleotides: TGTGCCTGGAGTGTAAACGGCGGACTAGGAAACACCATATATTTT. As protein: CAWSVNGGLGNTIYF. The chain uses TRBV30 and TRBJ1-3; no definite D call. CDR3 length equals 15 residues. Per the germline V gene, CDR1 is GTSNPN and CDR2 is SVGIG (reference sequence). Between the trimmed V and J ends, which lost 0 bases and 4 bases, there was a span of 13 bases.

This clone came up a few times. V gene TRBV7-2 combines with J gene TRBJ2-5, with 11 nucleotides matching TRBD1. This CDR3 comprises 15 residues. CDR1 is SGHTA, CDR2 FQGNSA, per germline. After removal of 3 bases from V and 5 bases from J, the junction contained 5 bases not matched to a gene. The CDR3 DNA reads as TGTGCCAGCAGCTTCGACGGGACAGGGGGTGAGACCCAGTACTTC. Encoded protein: CASSFDGTGGETQYF.